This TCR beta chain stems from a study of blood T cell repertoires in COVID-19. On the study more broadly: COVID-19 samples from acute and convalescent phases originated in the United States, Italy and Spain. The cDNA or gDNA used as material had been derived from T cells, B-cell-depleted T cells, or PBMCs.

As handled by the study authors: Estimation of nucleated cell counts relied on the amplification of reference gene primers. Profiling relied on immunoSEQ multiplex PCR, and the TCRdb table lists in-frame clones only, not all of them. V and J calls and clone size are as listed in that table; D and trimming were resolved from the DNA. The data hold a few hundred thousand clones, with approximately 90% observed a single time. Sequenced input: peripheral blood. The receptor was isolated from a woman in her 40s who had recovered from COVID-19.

The CDR3 loop is CASSPPRWGGSSYNEQFF. The CDR3 bases are TGTGCCAGCTCACCACCGCGGTGGGGGGGCAGCTCCTACAATGAGCAGTTCTTC. The V call is TRBV18, the J call TRBJ2-1, with D perhaps matching TRBD2 (7 bases). Trimming took 0 bases from V and 0 from J, leaving 15 bases between them. The germline V gene has CDR1 KGHSH and CDR2 LQKENI. The CDR3 consists of 18 residues. The full variable domain, its missing parts supplied by reference TRBV18 and TRBJ2-1, is NAGVMQNPRHLVRRRGQEARLRCSPMKGHSHVYWYRQLPEEGLKFMVYLQKENIIDESGMPKERFSAEFPKEGPSILRIQQVVRGDSAAYFCASSPPRWGGSSYNEQFFGPGTRLTVL.